This TCR beta chain was identified in a study of cytomegalovirus exposure and HLA in healthy donors (dated by TCRdb to about 2017). For context, the study as a whole: According to an earlier analysis of 450 to 650 of the donors, about 179 million T cells yielded 117 million unique TCR beta sequences and around 280 Gb of sequence data. Rather than drawing on any new phenotypic data, the later analysis identified candidate immune exposures from TCR beta sequences and the way those sequences occurred across donors. To predict cytomegalovirus infection status, the study brought together high-throughput TCR immunosequencing, statistical association of individual TCRs with disease status, and machine learning. Among the roughly 400 genotyped donors, approximately 77% belonged to the genetic ancestry cluster associated with self-reported Caucasian donors. In an earlier analysis of 500 to 650 of the donors, high-throughput TCR beta sequencing was used to judge whether each TCR beta V gene segment behaved as functional or pseudogenic. Because of strong linkage in the cohort, roughly five DR-DQ haplotypes were treated as single units for association and clustering. The aim of the study was to test whether cataloging public T cell receptors could identify signatures of past pathogen exposure. All discovery cohort repertoires had been generated on a single sequencing platform. HLA typing covered class I and class II loci at four-digit resolution. A later genetic analysis used genome-wide SNP genotypes for about 60% of the roughly 700 donors, treating that subset as a discovery cohort. The number of donors typed differed by locus, with 629-630 for A, B, C, DRB1 and DQB1, roughly 520 for DQA1, 606 for DPA1, and some 470 for DPB1. Among about 360 genotyped donors of the cohort, an average of around 240,000 unique TCR beta nucleotide sequences were sequenced per donor, roughly a sixth of them non-productive. Roughly 300 gigabases of sequencing data and approximately 92 million unique TCR sequences made up an early release that covered nearly 650 HLA-typed donors. Alongside the repertoire data, information on donor age, sex, ethnicity and CMV serostatus was compiled. Along with the approximately 650-subject first cohort, a separate validation cohort of over a hundred different subjects was used. In a later analysis, previously published TCR beta repertoires from 550 to 700 donors were re-analyzed and high-resolution HLA genotyping was added so that TCR occurrence patterns could be studied. Using immunosequencing, the study profiled T cell repertoires from 666 subjects and related those repertoires to cytomegalovirus serostatus.

The cohort was made up of approximately 670 healthy bone marrow donors. At the time of sampling, every cohort member was nominally healthy, though immune exposures that went unrecorded were likely present. The donor was CMV seropositive and was included in the group of 290 or so seropositive cohort members. A peripheral blood sample was provided by each donor, and peripheral blood mononuclear cells were used for TCR beta sequencing. Genomic DNA extraction from the blood cell samples was performed with the Qiagen DNeasy Blood Extraction Kit. The V and J ends are trimmed by 1 base and 6 bases, leaving 7 bases between them. The CDR1 and CDR2 encoded by the germline V gene are SGHAT and FQNNGV. The CDR3 measures 12 amino acids from cysteine to phenylalanine. Only the CDR3 part of the read is kept: 36 bases, read in frame from the first base. What the study reported, not specific to this receptor: A later analysis found that most CMV-associated TCR beta chains appeared HLA-restricted, with HLA associations seemingly driven largely by CMV exposure. An association between a missense DCLRE1C variant and V-gene and J-gene trimming of TCR beta chains was found in a later genetic analysis and replicated in an independent cohort. A group of highly shared sequence variants was considered likely to be a technical artifact of the sequencing pipeline. In a later analysis, around 15,000 TCR beta sequences were associated with specific HLA alleles at a false discovery rate of 0.05. Assigning TCR associations to individual alleles was difficult when HLA alleles, especially DR and DQ, strongly co-occurred. The authors suggested that the approach could potentially be extended to other disease states and immunological phenotypes. In vitro tests confirmed that a few of the cytomegalovirus-associated TCR beta chains recognize cytomegalovirus antigens. According to a later analysis, TCR association rates differed among HLA loci, with DRB1 alleles showing the most associated TCRs and HLA-C alleles showing the fewest. In a later analysis, several top co-occurrence clusters were reported to appear linked to parvovirus B19, influenza, CMV and Epstein-Barr virus. Some IMGT-functional V segments, including TRBV6-2 and TRBV6-3, could not be distinguished by the 87-base-pair reads and were therefore excluded. Only TCR beta chains were sequenced in this cohort, and the absence of alpha or paired-chain data limited detectable features. The study gave a list of some 150 TCR beta chains associated with cytomegalovirus. A later genetic analysis reported fewer N-insertions in productive TCRs among donors in an Asian-associated ancestry cluster than the roughly 700-donor mean. In an earlier analysis of several hundred of the donors, most TCR beta V segments were observed in productive rearrangements about 87% or about 30% of the time, broadly matching IMGT annotations. The presence/absence analyses assumed that sequencing depth was roughly uniform across donors, and that assumption may not be true. HLA typing was unavailable for some donors at each locus, so association tests used only the typed subset. The earlier analysis of 587 of the donors excluded seventeen rarely observed V segments, including chromosome 9 orphons, because counts were too low. The classifier was reported to diagnose cytomegalovirus status with high specificity and sensitivity in both the original cohort and the validation cohort. For the cohort, immune exposure information was limited to CMV serostatus. A further reported finding was that TCR beta sequences accurately predicted the HLA-A and HLA-B alleles for most subjects in the first cohort. Most TCR sequences were observed very rarely across donors, whereas some public TCRs were present in many individuals. Linkage disequilibrium might explain the correlated functional status among segregating V segments, but an unknown experimental factor could not be ruled out. In a later analysis, HLA-associated TCR beta chains showed more clonal expansion and lower generation probabilities than non-associated chains that were equally common.

The library was built by means of the immunoSEQ multiplex PCR assay. For the multiplex PCR, a mixture combining 60 forward primers for TCR Vbeta segments and 13 reverse primers for TCR Jbeta segments was used. The CDR3 region of rearranged TCR beta genes was amplified from genomic DNA with a multiplex PCR assay. Amplified TCR beta libraries were sequenced as 87-base-pair reads on the Illumina HiSeq System. The paper's processing steps were these. In a later analysis, tens of millions of unique TCR beta chains were counted across the approximately 670 repertoires, and around 11 million of these chains were shared by at least two donors. To remove PCR and sequencing errors, raw reads were error-corrected and collapsed into unique sequences using a nearest-neighbor algorithm that merged closely related sequences. To assign V, D and J gene segments, CDR3 sequences were aligned to IMGT reference sequences. For a sequence to be retained, a match of at least six nucleotides to both a V gene segment and a J gene segment was required. Rearrangements were classified as productive when the CDR3 lacked stop codons and remained in frame with V and J, and all other rearrangements were classified as non-productive. CDR3 was defined by IMGT convention, running from the second conserved V-encoded cysteine to the conserved J-encoded phenylalanine. The earlier analysis of about 610 of the donors excluded sequences that lacked an unambiguous match to a single V gene segment. In an earlier analysis of some 590 of the donors, a V segment was called functional when productive rearrangements were above 56.7%, and segregating when the standard deviation between donors exceeded 5%. A statistical classification framework was built to diagnose cytomegalovirus status from the catalog of TCR beta chain sequences. V and J gene assignment, in a later analysis, came from comparing TCR nucleotide sequences with IMGT/GENE-DB human TR gene sequences. A later analysis assigned CDR3 sequences and most-parsimonious VDJ recombination scenarios with the TCRdist pipeline. In a later analysis, each TCR beta chain was defined by its CDR3 amino acid sequence together with its V-gene family, and reads without a unique V-gene family were excluded. To address suspected cross-contamination and a sequencing artifact, a later analysis removed 550 to 750 highly shared, low-generation-probability nucleotide sequences. In a later analysis, a clonal expansion index was calculated for each public chain from normalized within-repertoire ranks of inferred template counts. In a later analysis, generation probabilities were computed using a VDJ recombination model fitted to out-of-frame rearrangements, and the results were checked against IGoR. Hypergeometric tests were used in a later analysis to score TCR-TCR, TCR-HLA and TCR-CMV co-occurrence, with a repertoire-size bias correction applied to the TCR pairs. False discovery rates were estimated in a later analysis by permuting HLA or CMV assignments 20 times. In a later analysis, co-occurring TCRs were grouped using DBSCAN, with TCRdist sequence similarity added in when clustering inside HLA-allele-positive subsets. Repertoires with fewer than 30,000 or more than 120,000 public chains, plus five repertoires with anomalous nucleotide sharing, were excluded from co-occurrence clustering. TCRdb holds this immuneACCESS table with in-frame rearrangements only. Some clones are missing; in checked studies, unresolved V genes explain under half, and the rest has no known cause. The V and J calls and clone size come from that table; D and trimming were worked out from the DNA. The sample data list around 150,000 clones, and roughly 85% of these were observed just once. Around 0.97% of the sample is held by the ten biggest clonotypes.

A remark on this clone: Its antigen has not been determined. No base quality information exists; no much larger clone differs at one position.

The V gene is TRBV11-2 and the J gene is TRBJ2-7; the D gene cannot be resolved reliably. Specimen: PBMCs. The clonotype comes from a woman in her forties or fifties in good health and CMV-seropositive. The DNA sequence is TGTGCCAGCAGCTTAGTATCCCGCGAGCAGTACTTC. Its protein is CASSLVSREQYF. The full variable domain, with segments outside the CDR3 supplied by the reference TRBV11-2 and TRBJ2-7 proteins, appears as EAGVAQSPRYKIIEKRQSVAFWCNPISGHATLYWYQQILGQGPKLLIQFQNNGVVDDSQLPKDRFSAERLKGVDSTLKIQPAKLEDSAVYLCASSLVSREQYFGPGTRLTVT.